Here is one T cell receptor beta chain with its context. What it recognizes is unknown. CD45RO-negative, CCR7-positively selected cells formed the naive CD8 fraction, excluding terminally differentiated effector memory CD45RA+ cells. Germline CDR1 is PRHDT and CDR2 is FYEKMQ (reference sequence). The CDR3 covers 16 residues. After removal of 3 bases from V and 4 bases from J, the junction contained 8 bases not matched to a gene. Sequenced by immunoSEQ multiplex PCR; TCRdb stores in-frame clones only, minus some. The sample lists 600,000 or so clones; 85% to 95% were seen once. This sample is part of a study of shared clonotypes between healthy human individuals. Study details: Each donor contributed plates that comprised three CD4 naive, three CD4 memory, two CD8 naive and one CD8 memory. Study-wide results and caveats: With a handful of donors compared, approximately 5.5% of naive CD4 clonotypes were shared.

The specimen sequenced was naive CD8+ T cells sorted from blood. The source of this sequence is a woman in her twenties or thirties in good health. The chain joins TRBV13 to TRBJ2-2, with TRBD2 matching over 7 bases. CDR3 bases: TGTGCCAGCAGCTTGCCAACGGGAGGTAGCACCGGGGAGCTGTTTTTT. Its protein product is CASSLPTGGSTGELFF.